This entry concerns a single TCR beta chain. The antigen is not known. A CD45RA-negative memory subset and a CD45RA+ naive subset were separated from the CD4+ cells. The source of the sample is a study of shared clonotypes between healthy human individuals. Study-level points and caveats: The study found roughly 5.3% of naive CD4 clonotypes shared across several donors. Tissues were not sampled, only blood, and their repertoires likely differ.

The CDR3 covers 14 residues. Trimming cost V 4 bases and J 4 bases, with 10 bases left between them. CDR1 and CDR2 (germline): SGHAT, FQNNGV. In the study's own analysis: ImmunoSEQ output lacked quality scores and full-length reads, limiting matched filtering. The method was immunoSEQ multiplex PCR; TCRdb's version includes in-frame clones alone and lacks a portion of them. V, J and clone size are taken as reported in that table, and D and trimming were inferred from the DNA itself. Counted here are a few million clones, roughly 93% occurring once; the ten biggest clones make up roughly 0.36%. This receptor was obtained from a man aged 18 to 30 in good health. Some clones in this sample may be carry-over from other donors' samples. V gene TRBV11-2 combines with J gene TRBJ1-4, with D unclear. Sequences were obtained from naive CD4+ T cells from PBMCs. Subset meaning: CD45RA+ positively selected. Written as DNA, the CDR3 is TGTGCCAGCAGCTACCGCCGAATTAATGAAAAACTGTTTTTT. This sequence encodes CASSYRRINEKLFF.